The next 8 T cell receptor beta chains were all read from a single sample in a study of patients and donors after allogeneic stem cell transplantation. Via MiXCR, TCRdb re-called the RT-PCR reads, giving one row per CDR3 protein. The sample yields more than 850,000 distinct CDR3 sequences, roughly 18% seen once. The material sequenced was blood, either unsorted or a sorted T cell fraction (not recorded which). The receptors come from a human donor who was either an allogeneic HSCT recipient or a stem cell or donor lymphocyte infusion donor (not recorded which). It is not recorded whose cells these are; they may come from a transplant donor.

This clonotype was found many times. The chain joins TRBV12-3 or TRBV12-4 to TRBJ2-1; tentative D call: TRBD2 (5 bases). The V and J ends lost 3 bases and 6 bases respectively, with 12 bases between them. This CDR3 has 14 residues. In nucleotides, the CDR3 is TGTGCCAGCAGTTTCCGGGAAACAACCAATGAGCAGTTCTTC. Its translation is CASSFRETTNEQFF.

This clonotype appeared a single time. V gene TRBV5-1 combines with J gene TRBJ2-5; D is ambiguous. The V and J ends lost 0 bases and 2 bases respectively, with 8 bases between them. Germline V gives CDR1 SGHRS, CDR2 YFSETQ. The CDR3 is 14 amino acids. CDR3 loop: CASSLETFQETQYF. As DNA, the CDR3 is TGCGCCAGCAGCTTGGAGACCTTTCAAGAGACCCAGTACTTC.

This clonotype has a handful of counts. The chain carries TRBV20-1 and TRBJ2-4; D is perhaps TRBD1 (6 bases). Trimming took 6 bases from V and 0 from J, leaving 15 bases between them. The CDR3 has 15 residues. Germline V gene sequence: CDR1 DFQATT, CDR2 SNEGSKA (reference sequence). CDR3 nucleotides: TGCAGTGCAGGACAGACTGCCGTAGCCAAAAACATTCAGTACTTC. Translation: CSAGQTAVAKNIQYF.

In its sample, this clonotype was seen a few times. V and J are TRBV5-4 and TRBJ1-1, with D maybe TRBD1 (5 bases). The germline V and J ends were trimmed by 4 bases and 3 bases, with 16 bases remaining between them. This CDR3 region has 15 residues. Germline V lookup: CDR1 SGHNT, CDR2 YYREEE (reference sequence). The CDR3 DNA is TGTGCCAGCAGCGGATTAGGGGTGGGGGACACTGAAGCTTTCTTT. Translated, it gives CASSGLGVGDTEAFF. The full variable domain, with the rest looked up from reference TRBV5-4 and TRBJ1-1, is ETGVTQSPTHLIKTRGQQVTLRCSSQSGHNTVSWYQQALGQGPQFIFQYYREEENGRGNFPPRFSGLQFPNYSSELNVNALELDDSALYLCASSGLGVGDTEAFFGQGTRLTVV.

The V and J genes are TRBV27 and TRBJ2-3, with a possible D match to TRBD2 (6 bases). The germline V and J ends were trimmed by 3 bases and 0 bases, with 10 bases remaining between them. There are 15 residues in the CDR3. Germline-derived CDR1 and CDR2 are MNHEY and SMNVEV (reference sequence). CDR3 loop: CASSLRTTSTDTQYF. CDR3 nucleotides: TGTGCCAGCAGTTTGCGGACTACCAGCACAGATACGCAGTATTTT.

CDR3 sequence: CASSLTLGLYNEQFF. CDR3 DNA: TGTGCCAGCAGCCTAACCCTCGGACTGTACAATGAGCAGTTCTTC. V gene TRBV7-2 combines with J gene TRBJ2-1, with D perhaps matching TRBD2 (5 bases). Per germline, CDR1 SGHTA and CDR2 FQGNSA. Between the trimmed V and J ends, which lost 5 bases and 4 bases, there was a span of 15 bases. The CDR3 runs 15 residues.

This clonotype was counted between two and nine times. The chain links TRBV13 to TRBJ2-7; TRBD2 matches at 10 bases. This CDR3 region has 13 residues. The germline CDR1 and CDR2 sequences are PRHDT and FYEKMQ (reference sequence). The V and J ends lost 9 bases and 3 bases, in that order; junction bases with no gene match: 5. This CDR3 reads CARELAGDYEQYF. CDR3 in DNA: TGTGCCAGGGAGCTAGCGGGAGACTACGAGCAGTACTTC.

The V call is TRBV29-1, the J call TRBJ1-4; D unresolved. This CDR3 has 13 residues. Trimming removed 6 bases at V and 3 bases at J, with 11 bases between. Germline V CDR1 and CDR2: SQVTM, ANQGSEA. CDR3: CSVSGRANEKLFF. CDR3 DNA: TGCAGCGTCTCGGGGAGGGCTAATGAAAAACTGTTTTTT. The variable domain in full, with the rest retrieved from reference TRBV29-1 and TRBJ1-4, is SAVISQKPSRDICQRGTSLTIQCQVDSQVTMMFWYRQQPGQSLTLIATANQGSEATYESGFVIDKFPISRPNLTFSTLTVSNMSPEDSSIYLCSVSGRANEKLFFGSGTQLSVL.